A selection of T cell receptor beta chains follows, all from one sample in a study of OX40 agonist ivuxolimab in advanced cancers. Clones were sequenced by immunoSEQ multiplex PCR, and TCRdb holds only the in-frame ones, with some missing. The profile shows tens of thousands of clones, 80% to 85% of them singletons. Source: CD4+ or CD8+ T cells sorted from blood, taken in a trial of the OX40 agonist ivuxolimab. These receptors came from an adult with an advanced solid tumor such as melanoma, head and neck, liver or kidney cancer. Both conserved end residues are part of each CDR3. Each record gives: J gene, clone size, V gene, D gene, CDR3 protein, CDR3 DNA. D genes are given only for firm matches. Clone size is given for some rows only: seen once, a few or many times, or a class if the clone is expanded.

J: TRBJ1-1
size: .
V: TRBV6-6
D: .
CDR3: CASRFRVDTEAFF
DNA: TGTGCCAGCAGGTTTCGGGTGGACACTGAAGCTTTCTTT

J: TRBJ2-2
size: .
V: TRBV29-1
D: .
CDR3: CSVFPGHKNTGELFF
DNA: TGCAGCGTCTTCCCAGGACATAAGAACACCGGGGAGCTGTTTTTT

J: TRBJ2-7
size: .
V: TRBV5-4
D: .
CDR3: CASSLEEGPYEQYF
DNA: TGTGCCAGCAGCTTGGAGGAGGGACCCTACGAGCAGTACTTC

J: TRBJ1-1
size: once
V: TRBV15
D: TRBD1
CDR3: CATSTTGDSFMNTEAFF
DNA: TGTGCCACCAGCACGACAGGGGATTCATTCATGAACACTGAAGCTTTCTTT

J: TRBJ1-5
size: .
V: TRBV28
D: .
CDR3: CASSPLISNQPQHF
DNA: TGTGCCAGCAGTCCACTCATTAGCAATCAGCCCCAGCATTTT

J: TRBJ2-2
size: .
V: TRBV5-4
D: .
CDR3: CASSIIGGDGELFF
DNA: TGTGCCAGCAGCATAATAGGGGGGGATGGGGAGCTGTTTTTT

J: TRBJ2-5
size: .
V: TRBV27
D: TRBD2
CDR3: CASSLLAGGQETQYF
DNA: TGTGCCAGCAGTCTACTAGCGGGAGGTCAAGAGACCCAGTACTTC

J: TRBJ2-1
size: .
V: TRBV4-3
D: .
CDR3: CASSQDSGSYNEQFF
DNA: TGCGCCAGCAGCCAGGATAGCGGCTCCTACAATGAGCAGTTCTTC

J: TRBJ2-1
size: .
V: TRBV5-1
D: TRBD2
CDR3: CASSFSWIAGAGEDYNEQFF
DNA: TGCGCCAGCAGCTTCTCTTGGATAGCGGGAGCTGGGGAGGACTACAATGAGCAGTTCTTC

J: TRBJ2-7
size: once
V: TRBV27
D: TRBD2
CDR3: CASSSRTSGAYEQYF
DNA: TGTGCCAGCAGTTCCAGGACTAGCGGAGCTTACGAGCAGTACTTC

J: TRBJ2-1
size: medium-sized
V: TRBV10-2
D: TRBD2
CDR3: CASSTAGGNEQFF
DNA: TGCGCCAGCAGTACCGCGGGGGGTAATGAGCAGTTCTTC

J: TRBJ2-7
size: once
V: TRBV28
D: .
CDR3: CASSSEGYEQYF
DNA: TGTGCCAGCAGTTCGGAGGGCTACGAGCAGTACTTC

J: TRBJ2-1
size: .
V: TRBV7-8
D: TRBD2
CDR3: CASSLAIAGGSYNEQFF
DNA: TGTGCCAGCAGCTTAGCTATAGCGGGAGGCTCCTACAATGAGCAGTTCTTC

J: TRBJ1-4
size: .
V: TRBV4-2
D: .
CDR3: CASSQDGPSTNEKLFF
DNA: TGTGCCAGCAGCCAAGATGGACCCTCAACTAATGAAAAACTGTTTTTT

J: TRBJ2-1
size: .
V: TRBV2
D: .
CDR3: CATPIGELNNEQFF
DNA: TGTGCCACTCCCATAGGGGAGCTAAACAATGAGCAGTTCTTC

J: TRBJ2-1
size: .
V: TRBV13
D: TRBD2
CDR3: CASSLEQGGNEQFF
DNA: TGTGCCAGCAGCTTAGAGCAGGGAGGGAATGAGCAGTTCTTC

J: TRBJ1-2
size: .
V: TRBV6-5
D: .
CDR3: CASSYSTALTF
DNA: TGTGCCAGCAGTTACTCGACAGCTTTAACCTTC

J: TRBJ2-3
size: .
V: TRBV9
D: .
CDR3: CASSLDQGESGGDTQYF
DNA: TGTGCCAGCAGCCTGGATCAAGGTGAATCCGGAGGAGATACGCAGTATTTT

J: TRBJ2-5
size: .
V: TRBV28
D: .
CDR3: CASSFIQETQYF
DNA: TGTGCCAGCAGTTTTATACAAGAGACCCAGTACTTC

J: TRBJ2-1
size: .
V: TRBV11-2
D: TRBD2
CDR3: CASSGPSGGAGEQFF
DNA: TGTGCCAGCAGCGGTCCTAGCGGGGGGGCAGGGGAGCAGTTCTTC

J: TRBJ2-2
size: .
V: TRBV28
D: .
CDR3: CASSLGQNTGELFF
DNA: TGTGCCAGCAGTTTAGGTCAGAACACCGGGGAGCTGTTTTTT

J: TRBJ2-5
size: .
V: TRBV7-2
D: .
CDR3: CASSSQAQETQYF
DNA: TGTGCCAGCAGCTCCCAGGCACAAGAGACCCAGTACTTC

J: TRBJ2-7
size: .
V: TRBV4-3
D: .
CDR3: CASSQTDGYEQYF
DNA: TGCGCCAGCAGCCAGACGGACGGATACGAGCAGTACTTC

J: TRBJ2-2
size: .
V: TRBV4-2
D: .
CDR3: CASSQDSRDTNTGELFF
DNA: TGTGCCAGCAGCCAAGATTCACGGGACACGAACACCGGGGAGCTGTTTTTT

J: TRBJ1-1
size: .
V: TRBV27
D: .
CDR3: CASSLVADTEAFF
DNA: TGTGCCAGCAGTTTAGTGGCAGACACTGAAGCTTTCTTT

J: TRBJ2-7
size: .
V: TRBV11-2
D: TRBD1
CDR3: CASSSGTGLEQYF
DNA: TGTGCCAGCAGCTCCGGGACAGGGCTCGAGCAGTACTTC

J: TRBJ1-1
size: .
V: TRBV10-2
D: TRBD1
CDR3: CASGPNRGMNTEAFF
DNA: TGCGCCAGCGGGCCAAACAGGGGAATGAACACTGAAGCTTTCTTT

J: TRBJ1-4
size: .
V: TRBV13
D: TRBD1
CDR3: CASSLDRSNEKLFF
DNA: TGTGCCAGCAGCTTGGACAGGAGTAATGAAAAACTGTTTTTT

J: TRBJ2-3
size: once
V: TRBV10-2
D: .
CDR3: CASSAGIPDTQYF
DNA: TGCGCCAGCAGTGCCGGGATCCCAGATACGCAGTATTTT

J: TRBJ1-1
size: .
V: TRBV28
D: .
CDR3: CASSFQGTEAFF
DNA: TGTGCCAGCAGTTTCCAAGGAACTGAAGCTTTCTTT

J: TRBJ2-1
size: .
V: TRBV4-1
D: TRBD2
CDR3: CASSQGAGAYNEQFF
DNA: TGCGCCAGCAGCCAAGGGGCGGGAGCCTACAATGAGCAGTTCTTC

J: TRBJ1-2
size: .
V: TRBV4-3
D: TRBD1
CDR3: CASSPRQGSFYGYTF
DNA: TGCGCCAGCAGCCCCAGACAGGGTTCATTCTATGGCTACACCTTC

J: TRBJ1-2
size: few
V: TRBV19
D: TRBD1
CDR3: CASSIERQGMYGYTF
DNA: TGTGCCAGTAGTATCGAGAGACAGGGAATGTATGGCTACACCTTC

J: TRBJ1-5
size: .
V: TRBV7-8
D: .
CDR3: CASSSHGSNQPQHF
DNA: TGTGCCAGCAGTTCGCATGGGTCCAATCAGCCCCAGCATTTT

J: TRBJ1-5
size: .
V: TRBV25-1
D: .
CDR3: CASSPHEGGNQPQHF
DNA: TGTGCCAGCAGTCCTCATGAGGGGGGCAATCAGCCCCAGCATTTT

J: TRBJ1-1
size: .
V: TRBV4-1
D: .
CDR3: CASGARGGTEAFF
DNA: TGCGCCAGCGGGGCCCGGGGCGGCACTGAAGCTTTCTTT

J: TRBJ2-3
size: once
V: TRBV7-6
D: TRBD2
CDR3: CASSKLAASTDTQYF
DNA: TGTGCCAGCAGCAAGCTAGCGGCTAGCACAGATACGCAGTATTTT

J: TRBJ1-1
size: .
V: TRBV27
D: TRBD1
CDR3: CASSPGQGALGAFF
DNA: TGTGCCAGCAGCCCGGGACAGGGGGCGCTGGGAGCTTTCTTT

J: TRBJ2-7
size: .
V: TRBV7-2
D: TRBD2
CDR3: CASSLGLGAYEQYF
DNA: TGTGCCAGCTCCCTTGGACTAGGGGCTTACGAGCAGTACTTC

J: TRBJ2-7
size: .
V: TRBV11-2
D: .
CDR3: CASSPGGGHEQYF
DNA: TGTGCCAGCAGCCCCGGTGGAGGGCACGAGCAGTACTTC

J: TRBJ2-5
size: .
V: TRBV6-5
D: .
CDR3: CASSPPGQQETQYF
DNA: TGTGCCAGCAGCCCTCCGGGACAACAAGAGACCCAGTACTTC

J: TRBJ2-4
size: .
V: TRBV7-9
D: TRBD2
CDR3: CASSPGREDIQYF
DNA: TGTGCCAGCAGCCCGGGGAGGGAAGACATTCAGTACTTC

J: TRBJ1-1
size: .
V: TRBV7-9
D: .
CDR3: CASSQPSPRGGEAFF
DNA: TGTGCCAGCAGCCAACCATCCCCCAGGGGCGGTGAAGCTTTCTTT